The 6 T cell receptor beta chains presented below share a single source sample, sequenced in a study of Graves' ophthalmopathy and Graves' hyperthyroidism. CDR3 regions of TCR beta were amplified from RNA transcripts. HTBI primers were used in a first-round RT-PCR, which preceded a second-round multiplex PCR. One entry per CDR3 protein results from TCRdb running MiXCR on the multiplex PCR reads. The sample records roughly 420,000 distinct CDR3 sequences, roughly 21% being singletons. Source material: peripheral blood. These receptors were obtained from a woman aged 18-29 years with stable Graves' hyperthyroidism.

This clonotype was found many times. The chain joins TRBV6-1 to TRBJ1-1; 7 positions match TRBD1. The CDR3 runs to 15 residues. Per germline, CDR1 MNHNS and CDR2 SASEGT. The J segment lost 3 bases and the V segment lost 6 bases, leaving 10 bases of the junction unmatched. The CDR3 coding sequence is TGTGCCAGCAGGCCCCTGTTAGGGGGCTACACTGAAGCTTTCTTT. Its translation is CASRPLLGGYTEAFF.

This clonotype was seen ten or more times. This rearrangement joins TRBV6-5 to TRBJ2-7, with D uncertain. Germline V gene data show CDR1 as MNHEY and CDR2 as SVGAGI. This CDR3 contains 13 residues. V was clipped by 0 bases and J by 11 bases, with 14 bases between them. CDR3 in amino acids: CASSYSSRSSKYF. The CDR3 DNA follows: TGTGCCAGCAGTTACTCATCGCGGAGTTCTAAGTACTTC.

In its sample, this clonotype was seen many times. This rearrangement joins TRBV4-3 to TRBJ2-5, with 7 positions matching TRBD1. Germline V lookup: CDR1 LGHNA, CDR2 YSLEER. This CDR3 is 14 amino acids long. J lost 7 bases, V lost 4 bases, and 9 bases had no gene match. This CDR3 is CASSPRRGRGTQYF. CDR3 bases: TGCGCCAGCAGCCCTCGAAGGGGGCGAGGGACCCAGTACTTC.

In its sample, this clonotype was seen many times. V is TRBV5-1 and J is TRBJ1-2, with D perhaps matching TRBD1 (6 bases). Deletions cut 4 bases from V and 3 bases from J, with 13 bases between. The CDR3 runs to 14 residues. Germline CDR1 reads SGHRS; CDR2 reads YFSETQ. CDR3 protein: CASSVGQGHYGYTF. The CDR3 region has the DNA TGCGCCAGCAGCGTTGGTCAGGGGCACTATGGCTACACCTTC.

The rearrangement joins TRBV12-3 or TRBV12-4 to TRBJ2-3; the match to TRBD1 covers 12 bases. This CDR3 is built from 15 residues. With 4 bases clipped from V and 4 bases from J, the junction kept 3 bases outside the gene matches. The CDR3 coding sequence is TGTGCCAGCAGTTGGGGACAGGGGGCCCCAGATACGCAGTATTTT. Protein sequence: CASSWGQGAPDTQYF.

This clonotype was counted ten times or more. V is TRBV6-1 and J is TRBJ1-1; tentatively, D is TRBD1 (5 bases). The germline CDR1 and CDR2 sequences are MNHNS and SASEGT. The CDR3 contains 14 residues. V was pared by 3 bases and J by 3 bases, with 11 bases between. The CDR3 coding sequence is TGTGCCAGCAGTGACAGACAGCGTTACACTGAAGCTTTCTTT. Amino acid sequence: CASSDRQRYTEAFF.